Below, 30 T cell receptor beta chains from the same sample are listed, as sequenced in a study of graft-versus-host responses after intestinal transplantation. These receptors lack a known antigen. Clones were read by immunoSEQ multiplex PCR, and TCRdb kept only the in-frame ones, dropping some. The sample has 71,000 or so clones, 90% seen once; the top ten hold approximately 1.3%. The sequences come from unstimulated CD8+ T cells sorted from spleen or lymph node cells, collected before intestinal transplant. Source of these receptors: a human donor who received an intestinal transplant.

This sequence joins TRBV25-1 and TRBJ2-2; TRBD1 agrees at 7 bases. The CDR3 runs 18 residues. Germline CDR1 reads MGHDK; CDR2 reads SYGVNS. V lost 0 bases to trimming and J lost 3 bases; unmatched junction nucleotides: 10. The CDR3 bases are TGTGCCAGCAGTGAATATAGCTTTGACAGGGTGGACACCGGGGAGCTGTTTTTT. It is translated as CASSEYSFDRVDTGELFF.

The chain has TRBV7-3 and TRBJ1-1; D might be TRBD1 (5 bases). Germline V gene data show CDR1 as SGHTA and CDR2 as FQGTGA. This CDR3 region has 14 residues. Trimming took 5 bases from V and 5 from J, leaving 15 bases between them. CDR3 protein: CASSPGDWSTEAFF. In nucleotides, the CDR3 is TGTGCCAGCAGCCCGGGGGATTGGAGTACTGAAGCTTTCTTT.

CDR3 loop: CASSIGEAALHF. The CDR3 coding sequence is TGTGCCAGTAGTATTGGGGAGGCGGCCCTCCACTTT. The genes are TRBV19 and TRBJ1-6; the D is unclear. The V gene's germline CDR1 is LNHDA and CDR2 SQIVND (reference sequence). Trimming cost V 3 bases and J 14 bases, with 11 bases left between them. This CDR3 spans 12 amino acids.

This clone was found once. This chain uses TRBV4-2 with TRBJ2-7; D is possibly TRBD2 (5 bases). The CDR3 spans 15 residues. CDR1 is LGHNA and CDR2 is YNFKEQ in the germline V gene. Deletions cut 4 bases from V and 0 bases from J, with 13 bases between. CDR3 nucleotides: TGTGCCAGCAGCCGCAATTTAGGGAGCTCCTACGAGCAGTACTTC. This gives the protein CASSRNLGSSYEQYF.

This chain uses TRBV29-1 with TRBJ2-2; 7 bases are a match to TRBD2. CDR3 size: 13 residues. Per germline, CDR1 SQVTM and CDR2 ANQGSEA. J lost 6 bases, V lost 1 base, and 2 bases had no gene match. The CDR3 loop reads CSVEAGGPGELFF. The CDR3 DNA reads TGCAGCGTTGAAGCGGGGGGTCCCGGGGAGCTGTTTTTT.

V usage is TRBV10-2 and J usage is TRBJ1-5, with D tentatively TRBD1 (6 bases). CDR1 and CDR2 (germline): WSHSY, SAAADI. The CDR3 has 13 residues. Deletions cut 5 bases from V and 7 bases from J, with 12 bases between. The DNA of the CDR3 is TGCGCCAGCAGTCCAGGGGTCTCGCAGCCCCAGCATTTT. Translated, it gives CASSPGVSQPQHF.

This clone was picked up a small number of times. J is TRBJ2-1 and V is TRBV6-5, with D possibly being TRBD2 (6 bases). The germline CDR1 and CDR2 sequences are MNHEY and SVGAGI. The CDR3 totals 13 residues. Trimming removed 8 bases from V and 1 base from J, with 9 bases in between. CDR3 coding DNA: TGTGCCAGCGGGGAGGAATCCTACAATGAGCAGTTCTTC. Translated: CASGEESYNEQFF.

V and J are TRBV28 and TRBJ1-2; tentative D call: TRBD1 (5 bases). In germline, CDR1 is MDHEN, CDR2 SYDVKM. V was clipped by 2 bases and J by 5 bases, with 15 bases between them. This CDR3 is built from 15 residues. The CDR3 DNA reads as TGTGCCAGCAGTTTAATCGCGGCAGGGCGTTATGGCTACACCTTC. This gives the protein CASSLIAAGRYGYTF.

The rearrangement uses TRBV2 and TRBJ2-5; TRBD2 matches 13 bases. Per germline, CDR1 SNHLY and CDR2 FYNNEI. This CDR3 has 15 amino acids. After removal of 6 bases from V and 2 bases from J, the junction contained 3 bases not matched to a gene. CDR3 coding DNA: TGTGCCAGCAGGACTAGCGGGGGGCCTCAAGAGACCCAGTACTTC. It translates to CASRTSGGPQETQYF.

This chain connects TRBV11-1 to TRBJ2-1; D may be TRBD2 (6 bases). The V end was cut by 11 bases, the J end by 8 bases, with 16 bases between. The CDR3 contains 12 residues. The germline CDR1 and CDR2 sequences are SGHAT and FQDESV (reference sequence). CDR3 coding DNA: TGTGCCGGCCACGGGGGTCCGCATGAGCAGTTCTTC. Translated, it gives CAGHGGPHEQFF.

The V gene is TRBV9, the J gene TRBJ2-7; a weak D match, TRBD1 (5 bases). The CDR3 covers 14 residues. Trimming pared 7 bases from V and 2 bases from J, leaving 16 bases between. Germline V lookup: CDR1 SGDLS, CDR2 YYNGEE. The CDR3 spells CASGAGSIPYEQYF. The CDR3 nucleotides read TGTGCCAGCGGCGCAGGGTCGATACCCTACGAGCAGTACTTC.

This clone has just one count. The gene calls are TRBV27 and TRBJ1-1; D may be TRBD1 (5 bases). CDR3 size: 14 residues. The V gene lost 1 base and the J gene lost 4 bases, with 10 bases spanning the gap. CDR1 is MNHEY and CDR2 is SMNVEV in the germline V gene (reference sequence). CDR3 nucleotide sequence: TGTGCCAGCAGTTTATGGCAGGGCGGCACTGAAGCTTTCTTT. Translated, it gives CASSLWQGGTEAFF.

J is TRBJ1-1 and V is TRBV5-1, with D unresolved. With 4 bases removed from V and 0 bases from J, the gap between germline ends came to 7 bases. The CDR3 is made up of 13 amino acids. Germline V lookup: CDR1 SGHRS, CDR2 YFSETQ. The CDR3 region has the DNA TGCGCCAGCAGCCCTCAGATGAACACTGAAGCTTTCTTT. Its translation: CASSPQMNTEAFF.

The V call is TRBV7-8, the J call TRBJ2-7, with TRBD2 matching 8 bases. V lost 5 bases and J lost 4; bases outside the gene matches: 7. Germline lookup yields CDR1 SGHVS and CDR2 FQNEAQ. The CDR3 has 14 amino acids. CDR3 sequence (DNA): TGTGCCAGCAGCCCGGGAGGGGGACCATACGAGCAGTACTTC. As protein: CASSPGGGPYEQYF.

This chain links TRBV19 with TRBJ1-6, with D unresolved. V lost 3 bases to trimming and J lost 0 bases, with 9 bases between them. This CDR3 is built from 16 residues. The germline gives CDR1 LNHDA, CDR2 SQIVND (reference sequence). In nucleotides, the CDR3 is TGTGCCAGTAGTATTTTCGCGAGCTCCTATAATTCACCCCTCCACTTT. Translation gives CASSIFASSYNSPLHF.

The CDR3 DNA reads as TGTGCCAGCAGCTTAGGCGCAGGGGGGCTCGGCACTGAAGCTTTCTTT. Protein product: CASSLGAGGLGTEAFF. The chain is built from TRBV11-2 and TRBJ1-1, with 7 bases that match TRBD1. Germline CDR1 and CDR2: SGHAT and FQNNGV. The CDR3 is made up of 16 amino acids. Trimming cost V 1 base and J 4 bases; bases outside gene matches: 9.

V and J are TRBV6-5 and TRBJ2-2, with a possible D match to TRBD2 (7 bases). With 8 bases removed from V and 8 bases from J, the gap between germline ends came to 9 bases. Germline values: CDR1 MNHEY, CDR2 SVGAGI. The CDR3 is 11 residues long. CDR3 region: CASGGAGELFF. The DNA of the CDR3 is TGTGCCAGCGGGGGGGCGGGGGAGCTGTTTTTT.

The chain couples TRBV9 to TRBJ2-1; 7 bases match TRBD1. This CDR3 is 15 amino acids long. The J segment lost 7 bases and the V segment lost 0 bases, leaving 7 bases of the junction unmatched. CDR1 SGDLS and CDR2 YYNGEE come from the germline V gene. The CDR3 region is CASSVGDSLGNEQFF. CDR3 bases: TGTGCCAGCAGCGTAGGGGACAGTTTGGGGAATGAGCAGTTCTTC.

V is TRBV5-1 and J is TRBJ2-5; D is uncertain. The J call may be in error: the DNA end matches TRBJ2-7 better. CDR3 length equals 13 residues. Looked up from germline, CDR1 is SGHRS and CDR2 is YFSETQ. The CDR3 DNA is TGCGCCAGCACCTACGGGTTAACCTACGAGCAGTACTTC. Amino acids: CASTYGLTYEQYF.

The chain recombines TRBV9 with TRBJ1-2; possibly TRBD1 for D (6 bases). In germline, CDR1 is SGDLS, CDR2 YYNGEE. The CDR3 has 13 residues. V lost 3 bases and J 8 bases, leaving 14 bases between the germline ends. The CDR3 coding sequence is TGTGCCAGCAGCGGTACAGGGTTAAGGGGCTACACCTTC. Translating gives CASSGTGLRGYTF.

The chain joins TRBV10-3 to TRBJ1-2, with TRBD1 matching over 9 bases. CDR3 length: 14 amino acids. The V gene's germline CDR1 is ENHRY and CDR2 SYGVKD. V was clipped by 10 bases and J by 5 bases; unmatched bases: 11. CDR3 sequence (DNA): TGTGCCACCTACAGGGGGCGGTTTAGTTATGGCTACACCTTC. Translated, it gives CATYRGRFSYGYTF.

The rearrangement joins TRBV12-5 to TRBJ2-7; D may be TRBD1 (6 bases). The length of the CDR3 is 12 residues. Germline-derived CDR1 and CDR2 are LGHNT and FRNRAP. V was cut by 6 bases and J by 7 bases, with 13 bases left in between. The CDR3 sequence: CASGWDTREQYF. CDR3 bases: TGTGCTAGTGGCTGGGACACCCGAGAGCAGTACTTC.

The rearrangement links TRBV9 to TRBJ1-1; a possible D gene is TRBD1 (6 bases). The CDR3 totals 13 residues. The V end was cut by 0 bases, the J end by 5 bases, with 8 bases between. Germline V gives CDR1 SGDLS, CDR2 YYNGEE. The CDR3 loop reads CASSVEGVTEAFF. The CDR3 nucleotides are TGTGCCAGCAGCGTAGAGGGGGTTACTGAAGCTTTCTTT.

Comment on this clone: Distinct nucleotide sequences in the sample also encode this CDR3. The chain has TRBV7-9 and TRBJ2-7; no firm D call. Germline CDR1 and CDR2: SEHNR and FQNEAQ (reference sequence). This CDR3 contains 13 residues. Trimming removed 0 bases at V and 4 bases at J, with 7 bases between. The DNA for the CDR3 is TGTGCCAGCAGCTTAGCCCTCTCGTACGAGCAGTACTTC. The encoded protein is CASSLALSYEQYF.

Remarks on this clone: A read error may produce the germline difference seen at one junction end. Other DNA sequences in this sample translate to the same CDR3. The V call is TRBV6-1, the J call TRBJ1-2; D gene unclear. Germline CDR1 reads MNHNS; CDR2 reads SASEGT. The CDR3 is made up of 15 amino acids. The CDR3 loop reads CASSEARGSHYGYTF. DNA for the CDR3: TGTGCCAGCAGTGAAGCCAGAGGGTCTCACTATGGTTACACCTTC.

This chain links TRBV5-1 with TRBJ1-1; possible D gene TRBD1, 5 bases. V was shortened by 4 bases and J by 0 bases, with 13 bases between the two germline ends. The CDR3 is 15 residues long. Looked up from germline, CDR1 is SGHRS and CDR2 is YFSETQ. The CDR3 spells CASSGGTGVNTEAFF. The CDR3 DNA is TGCGCCAGCAGCGGGGGGACGGGTGTGAACACTGAAGCTTTCTTT.

This rearrangement joins TRBV4-1 to TRBJ2-3; TRBD1 matches at 10 bases. Germline V lookup: CDR1 MGHRA, CDR2 YSYEKL. The length of the CDR3 is 16 residues. V was clipped by 4 bases and J by 1 base; unmatched bases: 5. CDR3 loop: CASSPGQGEGTDTQYF. The CDR3 coding sequence is TGCGCCAGCAGCCCAGGACAGGGGGAAGGCACAGATACGCAGTATTTT.

The J gene is TRBJ1-1, the V gene TRBV4-1; no firm D call. This CDR3 comprises 13 residues. Looked up from germline, CDR1 is MGHRA and CDR2 is YSYEKL. V lost 1 base and J lost 1, with 4 bases in between. The CDR3 sequence is CASSQVWNTEAFF. The CDR3 nucleotides read TGCGCCAGCAGCCAAGTCTGGAACACTGAAGCTTTCTTT.

V and J are TRBV13 and TRBJ2-2, with 7 positions matching TRBD1. The CDR3 spans 16 residues. The germline CDR1 and CDR2 sequences are PRHDT and FYEKMQ (reference sequence). Unmatched junction bases numbered 11, after V lost 5 bases and J lost 5 bases. CDR3 sequence: CASSPPDRVGTGELFF. The CDR3 nucleotides read TGTGCCAGCAGCCCGCCTGACAGGGTAGGGACCGGGGAGCTGTTTTTT. Full variable domain (remainder filled in from reference TRBV13 and TRBJ2-2): AAGVIQSPRHLIKEKRETATLKCYPIPRHDTVYWYQQGPGQDPQFLISFYEKMQSDKGSIPDRFSAQQFSDYHSELNMSSLELGDSALYFCASSPPDRVGTGELFFGEGSRLTVL.

This clone has only one observation. The chain combines TRBV4-1 with TRBJ2-2; 11 bases agree with TRBD2. CDR3 length: 15 amino acids. With 4 bases clipped from V and 6 bases from J, the junction kept 4 bases outside the gene matches. Germline values: CDR1 MGHRA, CDR2 YSYEKL. The CDR3 DNA sequence: TGCGCCAGCAGCCTCGTAGCGGGGGGGCCCGGGGAGCTGTTTTTT. Protein: CASSLVAGGPGELFF.